Following are 6 T cell receptor beta chains from one sample sequenced in a study of OX40 agonist ivuxolimab in advanced cancers. Generated by immunoSEQ multiplex PCR, the TCRdb table keeps only in-frame clones and is missing some. Here the sample spans some 67,000 clones, about 85% being singletons. Sequenced material: CD4+ or CD8+ T cells sorted from blood, taken in a trial of the OX40 agonist ivuxolimab. These receptors all come from an adult with an advanced solid tumor such as melanoma, head and neck, liver or kidney cancer.

V usage is TRBV19 and J usage is TRBJ1-4; 10 bases match TRBD1. There are 15 residues in the CDR3. V gave up 5 bases and J gave up 8 bases; unmatched junction bases: 8. Germline CDR1 LNHDA, CDR2 SQIVND (reference sequence). CDR3 in DNA: TGTGCCAGTAGTCCCCTGGACAGGGGGGACGAAAAACTGTTTTTT. Translating it yields CASSPLDRGDEKLFF.

V usage is TRBV5-1 and J usage is TRBJ2-7; TRBD2 matches at 8 bases. The CDR3 contains 15 residues. V trimming: 5 bases; J trimming: 2 bases; junction bases outside the gene matches: 9. Germline V gene lookup returns CDR1 SGHRS and CDR2 YFSETQ. The CDR3, as DNA: TGCGCCAGCAGGAACCCTAGCGGGTTCCCCTACGAGCAGTACTTC. Its translation: CASRNPSGFPYEQYF.

The chain has TRBV19 and TRBJ1-3, with D maybe TRBD1 (6 bases). V lost 3 bases, J lost 0 bases, and 9 bases lay in between. Germline V CDR1 and CDR2: LNHDA, SQIVND (reference sequence). The CDR3 consists of 15 residues. CDR3 loop: CASSMPDSSGNTIYF. CDR3 DNA sequence: TGTGCCAGTAGTATGCCGGACAGCTCTGGAAACACCATATATTTT. Variable domain in full (rest from reference TRBV19 and TRBJ1-3): DGGITQSPKYLFRKEGQNVTLSCEQNLNHDAMYWYRQDPGQGLRLIYYSQIVNDFQKGDIAEGYSVSREKKESFPLTVTSAQKNPTAFYLCASSMPDSSGNTIYFGEGSWLTVV.

The chain has TRBV2 and TRBJ2-3, with D uncertain. Germline CDR1 is SNHLY and CDR2 is FYNNEI. Trimming shortened V by 3 bases and J by 2 bases, and 9 bases separated the two germline ends. CDR3 length: 14 residues. CDR3 in amino acids: CASSEVRVTDTQYF. The CDR3 DNA sequence: TGTGCCAGCAGTGAGGTCCGGGTCACAGATACGCAGTATTTT.

This chain uses TRBV6-5 with TRBJ2-1; 8 nucleotides agree with TRBD1. Germline-derived CDR1 and CDR2 are MNHEY and SVGAGI. CDR3 size: 15 residues. V shed 2 bases and J 3 bases; nucleotides not matched to a gene: 3. CDR3 protein: CASSYVGQGYNEQFF. The CDR3 coding sequence is TGTGCCAGCAGTTACGTTGGACAGGGCTACAATGAGCAGTTCTTC.

This chain uses TRBV5-1 with TRBJ1-1; D is unresolved. Trimming stripped 3 bases from V and 8 bases from J, with 17 bases between. The V gene's germline CDR1 is SGHRS and CDR2 YFSETQ. CDR3 size: 14 residues. The CDR3 region is CASSSGSPETEAFF. The CDR3 DNA follows: TGCGCCAGCAGCTCCGGGTCCCCGGAGACGGAAGCTTTCTTT.